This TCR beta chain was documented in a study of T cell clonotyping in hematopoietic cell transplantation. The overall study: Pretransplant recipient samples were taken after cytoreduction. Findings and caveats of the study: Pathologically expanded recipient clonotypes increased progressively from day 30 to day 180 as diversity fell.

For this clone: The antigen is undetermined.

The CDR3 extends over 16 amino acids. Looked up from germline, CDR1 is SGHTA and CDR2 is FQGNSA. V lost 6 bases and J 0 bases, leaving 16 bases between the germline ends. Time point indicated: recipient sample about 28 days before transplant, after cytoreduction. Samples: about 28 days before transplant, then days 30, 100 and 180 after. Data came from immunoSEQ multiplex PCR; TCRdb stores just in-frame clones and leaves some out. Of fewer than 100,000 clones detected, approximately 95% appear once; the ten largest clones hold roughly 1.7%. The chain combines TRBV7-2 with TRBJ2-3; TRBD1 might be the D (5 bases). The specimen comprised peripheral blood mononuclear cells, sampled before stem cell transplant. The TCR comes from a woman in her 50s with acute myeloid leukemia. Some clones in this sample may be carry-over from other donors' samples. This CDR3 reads CASSRVGVLSTDTQYF. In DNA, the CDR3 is TGTGCCAGCAGTAGAGTAGGGGTCCTAAGCACAGATACGCAGTATTTT.